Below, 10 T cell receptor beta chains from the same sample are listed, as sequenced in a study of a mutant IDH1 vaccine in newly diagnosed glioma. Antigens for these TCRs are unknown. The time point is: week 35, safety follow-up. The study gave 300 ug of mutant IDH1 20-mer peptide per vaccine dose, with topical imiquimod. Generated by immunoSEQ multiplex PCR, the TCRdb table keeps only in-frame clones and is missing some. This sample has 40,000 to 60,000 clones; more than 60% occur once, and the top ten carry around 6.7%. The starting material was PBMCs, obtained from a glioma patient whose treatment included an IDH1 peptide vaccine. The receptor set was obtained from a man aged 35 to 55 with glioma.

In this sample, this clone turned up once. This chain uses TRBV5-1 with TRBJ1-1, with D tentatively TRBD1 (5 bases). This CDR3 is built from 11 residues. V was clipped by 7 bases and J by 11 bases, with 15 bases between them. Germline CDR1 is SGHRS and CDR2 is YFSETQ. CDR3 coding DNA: TGCGCCAGCTCGAGCGGGGGGTACGCTTTCTTT. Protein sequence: CASSSGGYAFF.

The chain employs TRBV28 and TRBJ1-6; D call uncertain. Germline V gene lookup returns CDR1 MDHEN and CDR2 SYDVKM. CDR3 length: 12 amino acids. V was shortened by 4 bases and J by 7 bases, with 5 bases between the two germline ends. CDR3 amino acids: CASSSSNSPLHF. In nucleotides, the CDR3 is TGTGCCAGCAGTTCATCAAATTCACCCCTCCACTTT.

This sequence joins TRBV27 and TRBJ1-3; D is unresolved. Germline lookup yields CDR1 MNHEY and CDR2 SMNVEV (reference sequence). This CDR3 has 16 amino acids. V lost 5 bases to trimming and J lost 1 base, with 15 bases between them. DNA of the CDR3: TGTGCCAGCAGTCCCGACCCGGCGGGATCTGGAAACACCATATATTTT. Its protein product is CASSPDPAGSGNTIYF.

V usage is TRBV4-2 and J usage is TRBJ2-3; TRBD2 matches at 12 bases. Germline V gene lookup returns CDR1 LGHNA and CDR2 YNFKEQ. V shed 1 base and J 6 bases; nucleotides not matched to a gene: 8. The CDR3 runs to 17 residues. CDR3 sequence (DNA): TGTGCCAGCAGCCAAGGGACACTAGCGGGGGGCTGGGATACGCAGTATTTT. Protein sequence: CASSQGTLAGGWDTQYF.

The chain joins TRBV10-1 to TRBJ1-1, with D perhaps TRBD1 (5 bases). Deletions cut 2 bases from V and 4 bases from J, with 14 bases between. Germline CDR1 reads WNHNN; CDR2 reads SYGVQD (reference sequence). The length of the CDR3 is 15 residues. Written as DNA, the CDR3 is TGCGCCAGCAGTGAGAGGCAGGGCATCGGCACTGAAGCTTTCTTT. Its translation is CASSERQGIGTEAFF.

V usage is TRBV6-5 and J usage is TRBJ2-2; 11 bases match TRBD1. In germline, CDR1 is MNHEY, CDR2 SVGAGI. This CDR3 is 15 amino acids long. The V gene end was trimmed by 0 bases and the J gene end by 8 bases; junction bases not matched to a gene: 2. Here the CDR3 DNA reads TGTGCCAGCAGTTACTCGGGACAGGGGGTGGGGGAGCTGTTTTTT. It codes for CASSYSGQGVGELFF.

Written as DNA, the CDR3 is TGTGCCAGCAGCACCCAGGGCCTGAACACTGAAGCTTTCTTT. It yields the protein CASSTQGLNTEAFF. This chain links TRBV6-5 with TRBJ1-1; D possibly corresponds to TRBD1 (5 bases). The CDR3 runs 14 residues. Germline lookup yields CDR1 MNHEY and CDR2 SVGAGI. Trimming left V 6 bases short and J 0 bases short, with 11 bases between.

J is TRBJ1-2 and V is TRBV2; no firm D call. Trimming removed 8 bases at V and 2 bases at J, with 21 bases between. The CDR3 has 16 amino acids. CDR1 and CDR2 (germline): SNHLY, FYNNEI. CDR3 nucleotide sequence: TGTGCCAGCGGGGATTGGTCGCGTCTGTGGAACTATGGCTACACCTTC. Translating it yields CASGDWSRLWNYGYTF.

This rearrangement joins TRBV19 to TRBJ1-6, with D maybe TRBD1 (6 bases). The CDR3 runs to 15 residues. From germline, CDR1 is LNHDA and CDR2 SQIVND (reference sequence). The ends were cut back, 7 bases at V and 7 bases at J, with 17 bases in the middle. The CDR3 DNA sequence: TGTGCCAGTACGATCCAGGGGCTGGGAAATTCACCCCTCCACTTT. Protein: CASTIQGLGNSPLHF.

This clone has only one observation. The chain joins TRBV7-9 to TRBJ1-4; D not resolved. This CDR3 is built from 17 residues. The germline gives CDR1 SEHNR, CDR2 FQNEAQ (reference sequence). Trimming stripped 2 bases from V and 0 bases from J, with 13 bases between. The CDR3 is CASSLLGGPSTNEKLFF. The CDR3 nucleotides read TGTGCCAGCAGCTTACTAGGCGGCCCGTCAACTAATGAAAAACTGTTTTTT.